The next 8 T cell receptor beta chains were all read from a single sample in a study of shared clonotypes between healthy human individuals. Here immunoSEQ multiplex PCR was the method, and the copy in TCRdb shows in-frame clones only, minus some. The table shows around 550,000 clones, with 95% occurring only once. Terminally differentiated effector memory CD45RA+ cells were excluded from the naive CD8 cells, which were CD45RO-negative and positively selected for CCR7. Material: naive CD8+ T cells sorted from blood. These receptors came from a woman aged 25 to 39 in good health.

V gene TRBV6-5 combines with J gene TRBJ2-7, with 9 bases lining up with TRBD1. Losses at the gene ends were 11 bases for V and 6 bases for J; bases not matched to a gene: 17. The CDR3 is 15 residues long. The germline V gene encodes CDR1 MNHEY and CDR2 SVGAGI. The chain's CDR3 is CARPENRGRDGEQYF. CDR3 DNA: TGTGCCCGGCCGGAAAACAGGGGGCGCGACGGCGAGCAGTACTTC.

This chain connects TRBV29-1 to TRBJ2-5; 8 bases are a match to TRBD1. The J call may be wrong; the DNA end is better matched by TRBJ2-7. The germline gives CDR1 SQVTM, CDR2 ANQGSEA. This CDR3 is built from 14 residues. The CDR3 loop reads CSVVRDRLTYEQYF. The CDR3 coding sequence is TGCAGCGTTGTAAGGGACAGGTTAACCTACGAGCAGTACTTC.

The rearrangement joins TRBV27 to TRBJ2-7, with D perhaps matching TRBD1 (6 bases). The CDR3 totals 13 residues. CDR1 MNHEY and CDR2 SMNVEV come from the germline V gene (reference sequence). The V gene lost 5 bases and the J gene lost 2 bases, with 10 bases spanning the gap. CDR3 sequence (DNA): TGTGCCAGCAGTGCCGGACAGACCTACGAGCAGTACTTC. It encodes CASSAGQTYEQYF.

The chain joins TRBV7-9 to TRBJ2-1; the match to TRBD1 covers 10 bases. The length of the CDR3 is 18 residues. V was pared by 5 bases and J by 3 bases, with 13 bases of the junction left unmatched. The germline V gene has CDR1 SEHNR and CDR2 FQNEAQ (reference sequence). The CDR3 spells CASSQANRGQGDYNEQFF. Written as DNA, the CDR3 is TGTGCCAGCAGCCAGGCAAATCGTGGACAGGGGGACTACAATGAGCAGTTCTTC.

The CDR3 region is CASGIGNEQYF. The DNA for the CDR3 is TGTGCTAGTGGTATAGGGAACGAGCAGTACTTC. The chain links TRBV12-5 to TRBJ2-7; no definite D call. Trimming stripped 5 bases from V and 5 bases from J, with 7 bases between. The CDR3 spans 11 residues. Per the germline V gene, CDR1 is LGHNT and CDR2 is FRNRAP.

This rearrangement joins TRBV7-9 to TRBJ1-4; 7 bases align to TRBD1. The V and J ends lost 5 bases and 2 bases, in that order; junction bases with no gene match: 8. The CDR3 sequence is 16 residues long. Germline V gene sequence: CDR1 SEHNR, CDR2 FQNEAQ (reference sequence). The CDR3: CASSISKGQTNEKLFF. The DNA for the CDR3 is TGTGCCAGCAGCATATCTAAGGGACAGACTAATGAAAAACTGTTTTTT.

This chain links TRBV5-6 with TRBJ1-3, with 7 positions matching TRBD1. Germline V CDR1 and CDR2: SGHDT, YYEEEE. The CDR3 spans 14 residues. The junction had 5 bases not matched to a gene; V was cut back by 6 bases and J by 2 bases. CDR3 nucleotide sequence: TGTGCCAGCATGACAGGGTTTCCTGGAAACACCATATATTTT. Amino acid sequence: CASMTGFPGNTIYF.

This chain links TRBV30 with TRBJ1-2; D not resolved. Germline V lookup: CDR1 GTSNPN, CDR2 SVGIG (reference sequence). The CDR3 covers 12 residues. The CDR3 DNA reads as TGTGCGGTCTCGGTTACCCACTATGGCTACACCTTC. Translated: CAVSVTHYGYTF.